The 3 T cell receptor beta chains listed next were all sequenced from one sample in a study of blood T cell repertoires in COVID-19. The protocol was immunoSEQ multiplex PCR, while the TCRdb copy is restricted to in-frame clones and leaves out a portion. The table lists about 350,000 clones, 88% of them singletons. Sequencing was carried out using PBMCs or T cells enriched from blood (not recorded which). These receptors all come from a woman aged 30 to 39 who had been exposed to COVID-19.

CDR3 DNA: TGTGCCAGCAGTGCCGGGACAGGGGGATCGAACACCGGGGAGCTGTTTTTT. This sequence encodes CASSAGTGGSNTGELFF. The rearrangement joins TRBV6-4 to TRBJ2-2; TRBD1 agrees at 11 bases. Per germline, CDR1 MRHNA and CDR2 SNTAGT. This CDR3 is built from 17 residues. Losses at the gene ends were 4 bases for V and 0 bases for J; bases not matched to a gene: 4.

This chain's CDR3 is CASSPEVTSGRGRYNEQFF. CDR3 DNA: TGTGCCAGCAGCCCAGAGGTGACTAGCGGGAGAGGTCGGTACAATGAGCAGTTCTTC. The rearrangement joins TRBV9 to TRBJ2-1; 12 positions agree with TRBD2. Germline V gene data show CDR1 as SGDLS and CDR2 as YYNGEE. The CDR3 has 19 residues. J was trimmed by 4 bases and V by 4 bases; bases with no gene match: 15.

The V and J genes are TRBV28 and TRBJ2-2; a weak D match, TRBD1 (6 bases). The CDR3 has 15 amino acids. Germline CDR1 MDHEN, CDR2 SYDVKM. V was shortened by 0 bases and J by 5 bases, with 10 bases between the two germline ends. The CDR3 spells CASSLWDQGTGELFF. CDR3 sequence (DNA): TGTGCCAGCAGTTTATGGGACCAGGGGACCGGGGAGCTGTTTTTT.